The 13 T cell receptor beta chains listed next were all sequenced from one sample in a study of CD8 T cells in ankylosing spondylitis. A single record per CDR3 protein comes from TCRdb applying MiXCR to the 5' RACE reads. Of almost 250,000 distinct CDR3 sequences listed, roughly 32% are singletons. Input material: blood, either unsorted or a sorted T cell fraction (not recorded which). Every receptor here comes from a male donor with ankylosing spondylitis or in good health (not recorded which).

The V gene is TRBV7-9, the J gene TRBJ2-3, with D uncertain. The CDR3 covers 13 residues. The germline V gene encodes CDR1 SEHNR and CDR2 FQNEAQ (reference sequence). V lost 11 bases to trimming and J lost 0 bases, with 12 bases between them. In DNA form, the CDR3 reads TGTGCCTGCTTCCGATCTAGCACAGATACGCAGTATTTT. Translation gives CACFRSSTDTQYF. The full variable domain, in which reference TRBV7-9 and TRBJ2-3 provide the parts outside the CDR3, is DTGVSQNPRHKITKRGQNVTFRCDPISEHNRLYWYRQTLGQGPEFLTYFQNEAQLEKSRLLSDRFSAERPKGSFSTLEIQRTEQGDSAMYLCACFRSSTDTQYFGPGTRLTVL.

CDR3 sequence reads: CSVEWGSPYEQYF. CDR3 sequence (DNA): TGCAGCGTTGAATGGGGCAGCCCCTACGAGCAGTACTTC. The V call is TRBV29-1, the J call TRBJ2-7; possible D gene TRBD1, 5 bases. V lost 2 bases and J lost 2, with 10 bases in between. The length of the CDR3 is 13 residues. CDR1 and CDR2 from the germline V gene are SQVTM and ANQGSEA.

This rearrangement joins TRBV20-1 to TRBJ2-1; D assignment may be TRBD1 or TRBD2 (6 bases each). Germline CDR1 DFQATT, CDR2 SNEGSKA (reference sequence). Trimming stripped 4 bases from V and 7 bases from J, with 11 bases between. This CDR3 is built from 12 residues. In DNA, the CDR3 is TGCAGTGCTATCCGGGGGCTGAATGAGCAGTTCTTC. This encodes CSAIRGLNEQFF.

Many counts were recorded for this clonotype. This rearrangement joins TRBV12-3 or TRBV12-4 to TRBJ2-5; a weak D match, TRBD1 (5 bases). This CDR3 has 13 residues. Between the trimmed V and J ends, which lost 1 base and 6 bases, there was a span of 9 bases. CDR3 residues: CASSLDRSKTQYF. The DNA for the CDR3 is TGTGCCAGCAGTTTAGACAGGTCCAAGACCCAGTACTTC.

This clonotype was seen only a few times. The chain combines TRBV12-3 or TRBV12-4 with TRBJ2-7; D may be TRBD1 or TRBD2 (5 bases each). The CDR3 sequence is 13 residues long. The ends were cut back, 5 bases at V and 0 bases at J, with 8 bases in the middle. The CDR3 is CASSVGTSYEQYF. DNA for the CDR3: TGTGCCAGCAGTGTAGGGACCTCCTACGAGCAGTACTTC.

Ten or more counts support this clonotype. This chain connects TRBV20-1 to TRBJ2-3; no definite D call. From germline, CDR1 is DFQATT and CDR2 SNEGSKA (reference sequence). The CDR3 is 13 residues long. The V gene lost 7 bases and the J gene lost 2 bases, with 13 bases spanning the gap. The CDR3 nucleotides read TGCAGTGTTGGTGGGCTTATCACAGATACGCAGTATTTT. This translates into CSVGGLITDTQYF.

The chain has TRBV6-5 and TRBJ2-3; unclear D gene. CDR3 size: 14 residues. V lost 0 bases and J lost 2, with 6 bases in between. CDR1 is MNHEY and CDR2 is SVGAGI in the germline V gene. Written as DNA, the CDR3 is TGTGCCAGCAGTTACTCGCCGGCCACAGATACGCAGTATTTT. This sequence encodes CASSYSPATDTQYF.

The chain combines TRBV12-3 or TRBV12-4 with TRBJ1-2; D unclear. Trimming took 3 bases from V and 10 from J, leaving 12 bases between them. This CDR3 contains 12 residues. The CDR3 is CASSLVSTSYTF. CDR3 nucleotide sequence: TGTGCCAGCAGTTTGGTGTCTACGTCCTACACCTTC.

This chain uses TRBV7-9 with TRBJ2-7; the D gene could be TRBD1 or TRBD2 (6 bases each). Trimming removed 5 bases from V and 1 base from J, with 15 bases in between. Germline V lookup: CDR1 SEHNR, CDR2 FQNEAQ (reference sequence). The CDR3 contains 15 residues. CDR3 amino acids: CASSGGRGPSYEQYF. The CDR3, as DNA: TGTGCCAGCAGCGGGGGGCGCGGGCCTTCCTACGAGCAGTACTTC.

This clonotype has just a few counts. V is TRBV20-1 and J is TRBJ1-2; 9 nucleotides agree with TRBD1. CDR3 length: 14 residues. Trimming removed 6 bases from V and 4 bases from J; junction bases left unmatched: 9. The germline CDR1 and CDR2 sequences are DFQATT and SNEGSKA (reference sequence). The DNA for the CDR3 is TGCAGTGCCCGGACAGGGGTTTATAGCTATGGCTACACCTTC. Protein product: CSARTGVYSYGYTF.

The CDR3 is CASSYSSTVNQPQHF. CDR3 nucleotides: TGTGCCAGCAGTTACTCGTCGACAGTCAATCAGCCCCAGCATTTT. This chain connects TRBV6-2 or TRBV6-3 to TRBJ1-5; tentative D call: TRBD1 (5 bases). Trimming took off 0 bases at V and 3 bases at J, with 9 bases between the two ends. This CDR3 comprises 15 residues. Per the germline V gene, CDR1 is MNHEY and CDR2 is SVGEGT.

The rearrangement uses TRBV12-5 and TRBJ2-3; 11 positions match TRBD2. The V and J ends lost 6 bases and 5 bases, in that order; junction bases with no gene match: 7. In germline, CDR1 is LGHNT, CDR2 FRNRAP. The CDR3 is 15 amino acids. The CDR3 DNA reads TGTGCTAGTGGCCCCCTAGCGGGGGGCGGAGATACGCAGTATTTT. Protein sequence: CASGPLAGGGDTQYF.

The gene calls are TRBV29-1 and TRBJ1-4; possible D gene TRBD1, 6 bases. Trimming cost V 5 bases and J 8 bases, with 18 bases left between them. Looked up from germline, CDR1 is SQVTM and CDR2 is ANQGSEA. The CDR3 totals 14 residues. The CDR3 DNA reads TGCAGCGTTTACACCCAGGGGCCTGGGGAAAAACTGTTTTTT. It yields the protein CSVYTQGPGEKLFF.